Below, 9 T cell receptor beta chains from the same sample are listed, as sequenced in a study of blood T cell repertoires in COVID-19. TCRdb's copy holds only in-frame clones and misses some; the assay was immunoSEQ multiplex PCR. The data hold 250,000 to 300,000 clones, with around nine tenths observed a single time. The sample comprised peripheral blood. The receptors originated from a woman aged 35 to 49 who had recovered from COVID-19.

The V and J genes are TRBV14 and TRBJ2-7; the match to TRBD2 covers 7 bases. Germline assignment: CDR1 SGHDN and CDR2 FVKESK. CDR3 length: 15 residues. The J segment lost 7 bases and the V segment lost 0 bases, leaving 9 bases of the junction unmatched. CDR3 DNA: TGTGCCAGCAGCCAAGATTTGGACCTCGGGGGGGAGCAGTACGTC. It translates to CASSQDLDLGGEQYV.

This clone was detected once. The chain links TRBV11-2 to TRBJ1-3; D remains unclear. Germline values: CDR1 SGHAT, CDR2 FQNNGV. The germline V and J ends were trimmed by 4 bases and 2 bases, with 9 bases remaining between them. The CDR3 is 14 residues long. CDR3 in amino acids: CASSSGVAGNTIYF. The CDR3 DNA follows: TGTGCCAGCAGCTCCGGGGTGGCTGGAAACACCATATATTTT.

V gene TRBV5-1 combines with J gene TRBJ1-4; D gene ambiguous. Trimming pared 0 bases from V and 4 bases from J, leaving 10 bases between. Germline lookup yields CDR1 SGHRS and CDR2 YFSETQ. This CDR3 is built from 15 residues. The CDR3 is CASSLVPGGNEKLFF. For the CDR3, the DNA is TGCGCCAGCAGCTTGGTTCCCGGTGGTAATGAAAAACTGTTTTTT.

With respect to this clone: In the same sample, other DNA sequences code for this CDR3. The chain recombines TRBV7-9 with TRBJ1-1; no clear D. Trimming left V 1 base short and J 0 bases short, with 6 bases between. CDR1 is SEHNR, CDR2 FQNEAQ, per germline (reference sequence). CDR3 length: 14 amino acids. The CDR3 is CASSLGGVNTEAFF. The CDR3 DNA sequence: TGTGCCAGCAGCTTAGGCGGCGTGAACACTGAAGCTTTCTTT.

The chain uses TRBV7-2 and TRBJ2-5, with 9 bases aligning to TRBD1. Trimming cost V 6 bases and J 5 bases; bases outside gene matches: 7. This CDR3 contains 14 residues. CDR1 is SGHTA and CDR2 is FQGNSA in the germline V gene. The CDR3 region is CASRRQGVGETQYF. CDR3 in DNA: TGTGCCAGCAGACGACAGGGGGTAGGGGAGACCCAGTACTTC.

J is TRBJ1-1 and V is TRBV2, with a possible D match to TRBD1 (6 bases). The CDR3 sequence is 13 residues long. V lost 8 bases to trimming and J lost 3 bases, with 13 bases between them. Germline-derived CDR1 and CDR2 are SNHLY and FYNNEI. CDR3 sequence (DNA): TGTGCCAGCCCCCAGGGGCTGGACACTGAAGCTTTCTTT. Translating it yields CASPQGLDTEAFF.

The chain is built from TRBV9 and TRBJ1-6; D is perhaps TRBD1 (5 bases). Per the germline V gene, CDR1 is SGDLS and CDR2 is YYNGEE. Trimming took 0 bases from V and 6 from J, leaving 7 bases between them. The CDR3 runs to 14 residues. CDR3 DNA sequence: TGTGCCAGCAGCGTAGAGGGGATTAATTCACCCCTCCACTTT. Translation gives CASSVEGINSPLHF.

The genes are TRBV7-3 and TRBJ2-3; maybe TRBD2 (5 bases). Between the trimmed V and J ends, which lost 1 base and 4 bases, there was a span of 6 bases. The CDR3 runs to 13 residues. Germline CDR1 reads SGHTA; CDR2 reads FQGTGA. CDR3 sequence reads: CASSLMRADTQYF. For the CDR3, the DNA is TGTGCCAGCAGCTTAATGCGGGCAGATACGCAGTATTTT.

The chain employs TRBV12-3 or TRBV12-4 and TRBJ2-1; D might be TRBD1 (5 bases). V gave up 6 bases and J gave up 2 bases, with 8 bases separating them. The CDR3 covers 13 residues. This chain's CDR3 is CASRDNPYNEQFF. The CDR3 DNA sequence: TGTGCCAGCAGGGACAACCCCTACAATGAGCAGTTCTTC.